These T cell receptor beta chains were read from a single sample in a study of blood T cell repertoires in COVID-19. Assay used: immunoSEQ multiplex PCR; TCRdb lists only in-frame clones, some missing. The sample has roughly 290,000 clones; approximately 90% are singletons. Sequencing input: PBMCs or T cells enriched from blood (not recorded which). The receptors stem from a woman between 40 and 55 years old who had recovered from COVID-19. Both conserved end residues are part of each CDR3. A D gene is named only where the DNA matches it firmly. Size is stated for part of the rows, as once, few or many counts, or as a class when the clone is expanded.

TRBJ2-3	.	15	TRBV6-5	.	CASSYDWGQGDTQYF	TGTGCCAGCAGTTACGATTGGGGGCAGGGAGATACGCAGTATTTT
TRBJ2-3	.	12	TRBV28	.	CASSKQADTQYF	TGTGCCAGCAGTAAGCAGGCAGATACGCAGTATTTT
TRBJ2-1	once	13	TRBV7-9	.	CASSYILANEQFF	TGTGCCAGCAGCTACATTCTAGCCAATGAGCAGTTCTTC
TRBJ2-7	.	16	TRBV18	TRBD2	CASSPLPSGNSYEQYF	TGTGCCAGCTCACCGCTCCCTAGCGGGAATTCCTACGAGCAGTACTTC
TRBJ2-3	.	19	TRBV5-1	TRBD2	CASSRTGTSGSGEQFTQYF	TGCGCCAGCAGCCGGACCGGGACTAGCGGGAGTGGGGAACAGTTCACGCAGTATTTT
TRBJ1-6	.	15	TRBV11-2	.	CASSYQVMRDSPLHF	TGTGCCAGCAGTTATCAGGTCATGCGGGATTCACCCCTCCACTTT
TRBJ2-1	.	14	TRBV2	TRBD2	CASSASGGYNEQFF	TGTGCCAGCAGTGCTAGCGGGGGATACAATGAGCAGTTCTTC
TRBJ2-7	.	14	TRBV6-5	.	CASSLPGTNYEQYF	TGTGCCAGCAGTTTACCAGGGACAAACTACGAGCAGTACTTC
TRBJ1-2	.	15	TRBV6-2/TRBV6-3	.	CASSFRREGNYGYTF	TGTGCCAGCAGTTTTCGACGGGAGGGCAACTATGGCTACACCTTC
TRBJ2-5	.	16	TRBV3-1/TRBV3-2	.	CASSQGQEKGQETQYF	TGTGCCAGCAGCCAGGGGCAGGAAAAGGGTCAAGAGACCCAGTACTTC
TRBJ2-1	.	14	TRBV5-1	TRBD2	CASNREDSYNEQFF	TGCGCCAGCAACCGGGAGGATTCCTACAATGAGCAGTTCTTC
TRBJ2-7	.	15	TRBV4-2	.	CASSQGAGGIYEQYF	TGTGCCAGCAGCCAAGGGGCTGGAGGTATCTACGAGCAGTACTTC
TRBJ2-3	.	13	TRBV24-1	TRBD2	CATGRGTTDTQYF	TGTGCCACCGGGAGGGGCACCACAGATACGCAGTATTTT
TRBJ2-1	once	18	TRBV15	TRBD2	CATKGPSGRSFSYNEQFF	TGTGCCACCAAGGGGCCTAGCGGGAGGAGTTTCTCCTACAATGAGCAGTTCTTC
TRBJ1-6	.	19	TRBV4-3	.	CASSQEDGPPGSYNSPLHF	TGCGCCAGCAGCCAAGAAGACGGTCCCCCGGGATCCTATAATTCACCCCTCCACTTT
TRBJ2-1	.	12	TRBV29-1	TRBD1	CSLRQGRGEQFF	TGCAGCCTCAGACAGGGACGAGGTGAGCAGTTCTTC
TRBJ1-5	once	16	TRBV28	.	CAARAGRAGSNQPQHF	TGTGCCGCGCGAGCAGGGAGAGCGGGGAGCAATCAGCCCCAGCATTTT
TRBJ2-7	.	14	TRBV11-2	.	CASSSDRFTYEQYF	TGTGCCAGCAGCTCTGACAGGTTCACCTACGAGCAGTACTTC
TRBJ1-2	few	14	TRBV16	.	CASSYAGRNYGYTF	TGTGCCAGCAGCTATGCAGGGAGGAACTATGGCTACACCTTC
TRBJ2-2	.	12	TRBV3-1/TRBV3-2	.	CASSQDVGELFF	TGTGCCAGCAGCCAAGACGTCGGGGAGCTGTTTTTT
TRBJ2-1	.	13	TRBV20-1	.	CSAIDIAYNEQFF	TGCAGTGCTATTGATATCGCCTACAATGAGCAGTTCTTC
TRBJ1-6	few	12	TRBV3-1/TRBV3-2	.	CASSQRSGPLHF	TGTGCCAGCAGCCAACGGAGCGGGCCCCTCCACTTT
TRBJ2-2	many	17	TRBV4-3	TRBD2	CASSHGREGTNTGELFF	TGCGCCAGCAGCCATGGCCGGGAGGGAACGAACACCGGGGAGCTGTTTTTT
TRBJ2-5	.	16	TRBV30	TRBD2	CAWIRGTSGIQETQYF	TGTGCCTGGATAAGAGGGACTAGCGGGATCCAGGAGACCCAGTACTTC
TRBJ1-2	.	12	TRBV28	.	CAVLKAALSYTF	TGTGCCGTTTTAAAGGCGGCACTAAGCTACACCTTC
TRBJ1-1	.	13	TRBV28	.	CASSLSQGPEAFF	TGTGCCAGCAGTTTATCGCAGGGGCCTGAAGCTTTCTTT
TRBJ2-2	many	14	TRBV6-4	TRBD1	CASGTAENTGELFF	TGTGCCAGCGGGACAGCCGAGAACACCGGGGAGCTGTTTTTT
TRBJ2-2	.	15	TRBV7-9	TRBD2	CASSQWDYTTGELFF	TGTGCCAGCAGCCAGTGGGACTACACCACCGGGGAGCTGTTTTTT
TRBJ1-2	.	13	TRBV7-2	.	CASSLNRDYGYTF	TGTGCCAGCAGCTTGAACCGGGACTATGGCTACACCTTC
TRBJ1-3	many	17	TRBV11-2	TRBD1	CASSSWTGGWAGNTIYF	TGTGCCAGCAGCTCCTGGACAGGGGGCTGGGCTGGAAACACCATATATTTT
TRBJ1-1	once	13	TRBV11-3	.	CASSLGKLTEAFF	TGTGCCAGCAGCCTCGGGAAGCTCACTGAAGCTTTCTTT
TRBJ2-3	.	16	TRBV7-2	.	CASSLAHAGSTDTQYF	TGTGCCAGCAGCTTAGCGCATGCGGGAAGCACAGATACGCAGTATTTT
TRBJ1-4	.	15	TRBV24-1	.	CATSAPLGGTEKLFF	TGTGCCACCAGTGCACCTCTCGGGGGGACCGAAAAACTGTTTTTT
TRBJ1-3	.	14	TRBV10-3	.	CAISEAGPGNTIYF	TGTGCCATCAGTGAAGCAGGCCCAGGAAACACCATATATTTT
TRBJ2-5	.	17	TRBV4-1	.	CASSQSRHRVLEETQYF	TGCGCCAGCAGCCAGTCCCGGCACCGGGTCCTAGAAGAGACCCAGTACTTC
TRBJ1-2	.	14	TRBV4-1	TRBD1	CASSRDRGQEGYTF	TGCGCCAGCAGCCGAGACAGGGGGCAAGAAGGCTACACCTTC
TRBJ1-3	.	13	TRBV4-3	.	CASSPGSGNTIYF	TGCGCCAGCAGCCCCGGCTCTGGAAACACCATATATTTT
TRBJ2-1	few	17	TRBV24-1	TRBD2	CATSDSGTSGDYNEQFF	TGTGCCACCAGTGACTCAGGGACTAGCGGAGACTACAATGAGCAGTTCTTC
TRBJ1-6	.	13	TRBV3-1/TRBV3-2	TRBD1	CASRGTDNSPLHF	TGTGCCAGCAGAGGGACAGACAATTCACCCCTCCACTTT
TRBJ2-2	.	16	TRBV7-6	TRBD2	CASSLVPSGSTGELFF	TGTGCCAGCAGCTTAGTCCCTAGCGGGAGCACCGGGGAGCTGTTTTTT
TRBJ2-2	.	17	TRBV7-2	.	CASSPLSSGRGTGELFF	TGTGCCAGCAGCCCACTTTCCTCCGGTAGAGGCACCGGGGAGCTGTTTTTT
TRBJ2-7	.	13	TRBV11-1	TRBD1	CASSFGTGGGQYF	TGTGCCAGCAGCTTCGGGACAGGCGGAGGGCAGTACTTC
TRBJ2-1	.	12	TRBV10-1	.	CASRAPGNEQFF	TGCGCCAGCAGGGCCCCGGGTAATGAGCAGTTCTTC
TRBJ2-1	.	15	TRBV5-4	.	CASSLEQGPYNEQFF	TGTGCCAGCAGCTTGGAGCAGGGCCCCTACAATGAGCAGTTCTTC
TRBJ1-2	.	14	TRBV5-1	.	CASSSQVQSNGYTF	TGCGCCAGCAGCTCCCAGGTACAGTCTAATGGCTACACCTTC
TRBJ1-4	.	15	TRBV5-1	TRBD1	CASRPRQGGNEKLFF	TGCGCCAGCAGACCGAGACAGGGAGGTAATGAAAAACTGTTTTTT
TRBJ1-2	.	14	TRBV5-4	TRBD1	CASSGTGEVYGYTF	TGTGCCAGCAGCGGGACAGGGGAGGTATATGGCTACACCTTC
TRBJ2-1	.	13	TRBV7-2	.	CASSLESRNEQFF	TGTGCCAGCAGCTTAGAATCCCGGAATGAGCAGTTCTTC
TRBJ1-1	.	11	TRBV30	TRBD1	CAWSLRGQAFF	TGTGCCTGGAGTTTGAGGGGGCAGGCTTTCTTT
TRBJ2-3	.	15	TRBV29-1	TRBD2	CSVRSSGSSTDTQYF	TGCAGCGTTCGATCTAGCGGGAGCAGCACAGATACGCAGTATTTT
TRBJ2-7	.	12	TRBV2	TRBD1	CASTGQGDEQYF	TGTGCCAGCACGGGACAGGGGGACGAGCAGTACTTC
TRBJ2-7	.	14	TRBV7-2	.	CASSLGQNSYEQYF	TGTGCCAGCAGCTTAGGACAGAACTCCTACGAGCAGTACTTC
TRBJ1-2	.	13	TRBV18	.	CASSPGLDYGYTF	TGTGCCAGCTCACCAGGGCTGGACTATGGCTACACCTTC
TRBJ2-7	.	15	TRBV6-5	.	CASSYSDAGSYEQYF	TGTGCCAGCAGTTACTCGGACGCGGGCTCCTACGAGCAGTACTTC
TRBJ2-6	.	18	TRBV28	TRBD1	CASSFAGQGSSGANVLTF	TGTGCCAGCAGTTTCGCGGGACAGGGGAGCTCTGGGGCCAACGTCCTGACTTTC
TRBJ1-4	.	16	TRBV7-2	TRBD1	CASSQGTGGGNEKLFF	TGTGCCAGCAGCCAAGGGACAGGGGGCGGTAATGAAAAACTGTTTTTT